This T cell receptor (beta chain) was profiled in a study of blood T cells in healthy people across ages (dated by TCRdb to between 2015 and 2017). Regarding the study in general: In model experiments, template switching captured about one uniquely barcoded TCR beta cDNA molecule for every two T cells. The study analyzed two additional independent replicas of 1 million unique cDNA reads from the same blood draw for two donors, one aged 18 to 29 and one aged 80 or older. To avoid experimental bias, donors of different ages were randomly spread across the sequencing lanes. Age-related changes in TCR beta repertoire diversity were measured in the study by deep sequencing normalized with unique cDNA molecular identifiers. Donors were grouped into four age groups: young (average roughly 17 years), middle-aged (about 40), aged (over 55) and long-lived (about 89).

V loses 0 bases, J loses 4 bases, and the germline ends lie 13 bases apart. For CDR1 and CDR2, the germline V gene lists SGHRS and YFSETQ. From the cysteine through the phenylalanine, the CDR3 covers 15 amino acids. The CDR3 DNA has 45 bases and is translated from base 1. Library preparation employed 5' RACE. Instrument used: Illumina HiSeq 2500. A second about 7 to 12 cycle PCR used a sample-barcoded 5' primer and a J-beta primer mix. A unique molecular identifier was introduced onto each TCR beta cDNA molecule by a template-switch 5' adaptor carrying 12 random nucleotides. Each sample yielded at least 2.5 million CDR3-containing paired-end reads. All of the RNA was converted into first-strand cDNA using the Mint cDNA synthesis kit, with a TRBC-specific oligonucleotide serving as the primer. Following uracil-DNA glycosylase treatment, all cDNA underwent a first 18-cycle PCR with the universal primers M1SS and BC2_uni_R. Concerning the study's data processing: For normalization, 1 million high-quality reads were randomly selected from each sample, with every read carrying a distinct molecular identifier. Instead of being binned into consensus sequences, reads that shared molecular identifiers were thrown out. MiTCR, set to a Q25 quality threshold and the strictest error-elimination algorithm, was used for CDR3 identification, clonotype clustering and error correction. A nonparametric unseen species model with Euler transformation was used to estimate a lower bound on total TCR beta diversity. Using fastp at Q25 and MiXCR, TCRdb reprocessed the public reads and kept productive beta chains. Rows with a matching CDR3 protein are joined into one entry that keeps the most common DNA and genes. TCRdb's processing, not the study's, gives the V and J calls here. The sample includes over 500,000 distinct CDR3 sequences, with under 65% observed a single time. Roughly 13% of the sample goes to the ten largest clones.

The paper as a whole reports these results and caveats: The long-lived group showed more naive CD4+ T cells, fewer expanded clones and increased TCR diversity than the aged group, suggesting age selection. Bulk unsorted PBMC profiling prevented conclusive comparison of naive and antigen-experienced compartments. Donor CMV infection status was unknown, potentially confounding age-related changes in expanded clonotypes. Total diversity estimates from one million sequenced T cells were considered lower bounds and underestimates. There was a strong correlation between observed TCR beta diversity and the percentage of naive T cells measured by flow cytometry. Observed TCR beta diversity per million T cells fell roughly linearly with age, and a significant reduction was already apparent by age around 36.

Systemically healthy Caucasian individuals from Russia, some 38 in total and aged about 6 to 95 years, were included as donors. Each donor gave ten milliliters of peripheral blood, collected into EDTA-treated Vacutainer tubes. Ficoll-Paque density-gradient centrifugation was used to isolate PBMCs, with at least 6.5 million obtained per sample. Trizol reagent was used to extract total RNA from PBMCs, with at least 6 micrograms per sample. The percentages of naive CD45RAhigh/CD27high T cells were determined by flow cytometry on a PBMC aliquot from every donor. On this clonotype itself: Its antigen remains undetermined. No per-base quality is available; no much larger clone lies one base away.

Source material: blood. The clonotype was recovered from a woman older than 75 in good health. Here the chain combines TRBV5-1 and TRBJ1-2; the D gene is not confidently resolved. The sequenced DNA is TGCGCCAGCAGCTTGGAGGGTACGGCAGGCTATGGCTACACCTTC. Its protein reads: CASSLEGTAGYGYTF.